This T cell receptor beta chain was sequenced during a study of blood T cells in healthy people across ages. Study-level findings and limits: Diversity was higher, and naive CD4+ cells more numerous, in long-lived donors than in aged donors.

On this clonotype: Antigen specificity is unknown.

The second PCR ran about 6 to 12 cycles with a sample-barcoded 5' primer and J-beta primers. TCRdb re-called the 5' RACE reads with MiXCR, one entry per CDR3 protein. The table has 1.4 million or so distinct CDR3 sequences, about 45% seen once. V was pared by 7 bases and J by 0 bases, with 6 bases between. The CDR3 covers 13 residues. CDR1 is MNHEY and CDR2 is SVGAGI in the germline V gene. The V call is TRBV6-5, the J call TRBJ1-4; D is uncertain. Sequencing was carried out using blood. This TCR derives from a young woman in good health. As DNA, the CDR3 is TGTGCCAGCACCGCGGCAACTAATGAAAAACTGTTTTTT. This gives the protein CASTAATNEKLFF.